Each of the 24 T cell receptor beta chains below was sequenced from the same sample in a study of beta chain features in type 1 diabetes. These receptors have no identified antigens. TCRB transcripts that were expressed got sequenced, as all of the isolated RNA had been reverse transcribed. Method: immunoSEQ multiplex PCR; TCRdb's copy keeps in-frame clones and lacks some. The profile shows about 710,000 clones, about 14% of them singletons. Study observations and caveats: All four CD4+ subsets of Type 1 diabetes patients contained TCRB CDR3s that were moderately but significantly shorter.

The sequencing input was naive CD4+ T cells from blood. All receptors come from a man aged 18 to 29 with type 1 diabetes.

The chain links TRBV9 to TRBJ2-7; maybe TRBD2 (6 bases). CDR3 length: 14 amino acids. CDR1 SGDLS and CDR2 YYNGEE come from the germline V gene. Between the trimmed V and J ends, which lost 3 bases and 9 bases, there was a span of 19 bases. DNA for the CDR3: TGTGCCAGCAGCGGTACTCTAGCGCCCGGGGCGCAGTACTTC. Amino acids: CASSGTLAPGAQYF.

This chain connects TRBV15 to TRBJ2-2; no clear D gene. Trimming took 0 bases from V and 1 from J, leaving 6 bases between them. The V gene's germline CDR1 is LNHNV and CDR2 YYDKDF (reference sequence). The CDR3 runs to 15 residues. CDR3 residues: CATSRDLRNTGELFF. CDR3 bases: TGTGCCACCAGCAGAGATCTCCGGAACACCGGGGAGCTGTTTTTT.

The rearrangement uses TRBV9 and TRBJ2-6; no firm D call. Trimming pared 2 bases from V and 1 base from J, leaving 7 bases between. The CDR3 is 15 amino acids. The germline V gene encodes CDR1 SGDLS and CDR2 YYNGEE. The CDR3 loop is CASSVQSSGANVLTF. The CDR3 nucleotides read TGTGCCAGCAGCGTCCAGAGTTCTGGGGCCAACGTCCTGACTTTC.

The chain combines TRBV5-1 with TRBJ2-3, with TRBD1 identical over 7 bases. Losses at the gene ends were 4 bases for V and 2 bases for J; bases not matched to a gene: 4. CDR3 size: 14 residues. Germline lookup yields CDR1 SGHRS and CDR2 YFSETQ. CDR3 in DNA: TGCGCCAGCAGCGCCGGGACAGCCACAGATACGCAGTATTTT. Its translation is CASSAGTATDTQYF. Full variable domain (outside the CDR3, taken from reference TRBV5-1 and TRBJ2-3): KAGVTQTPRYLIKTRGQQVTLSCSPISGHRSVSWYQQTPGQGLQFLFEYFSETQRNKGNFPGRFSGRQFSNSRSEMNVSTLELGDSALYLCASSAGTATDTQYFGPGTRLTVL.

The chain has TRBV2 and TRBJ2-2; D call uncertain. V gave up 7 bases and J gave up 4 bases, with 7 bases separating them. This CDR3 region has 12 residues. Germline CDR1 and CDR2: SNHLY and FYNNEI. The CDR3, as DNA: TGTGCCAGCAAGTACAGCACCGGGGAGCTGTTTTTT. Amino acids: CASKYSTGELFF.

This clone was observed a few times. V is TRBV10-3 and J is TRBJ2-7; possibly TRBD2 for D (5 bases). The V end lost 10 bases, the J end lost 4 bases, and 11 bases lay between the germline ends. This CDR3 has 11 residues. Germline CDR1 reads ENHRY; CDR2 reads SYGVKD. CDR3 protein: CATKREYEQYF. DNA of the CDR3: TGTGCCACCAAGAGGGAATACGAGCAGTACTTC.

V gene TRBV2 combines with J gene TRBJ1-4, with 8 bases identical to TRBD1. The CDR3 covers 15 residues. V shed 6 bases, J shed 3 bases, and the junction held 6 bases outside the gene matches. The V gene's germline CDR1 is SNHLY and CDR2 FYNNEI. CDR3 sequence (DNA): TGTGCCAGCAGCGCAGGGGGCCGGGCTAATGAAAAACTGTTTTTT. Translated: CASSAGGRANEKLFF.

CDR3 loop: CASSSLAAGANVLTF. DNA of the CDR3: TGTGCCAGCAGCTCTCTAGCGGCCGGGGCCAACGTCCTGACTTTC. This sequence joins TRBV6-5 and TRBJ2-6; TRBD2 matches at 7 bases. The CDR3 extends over 15 amino acids. Germline assignment: CDR1 MNHEY and CDR2 SVGAGI. J was trimmed by 4 bases and V by 6 bases; bases with no gene match: 6.

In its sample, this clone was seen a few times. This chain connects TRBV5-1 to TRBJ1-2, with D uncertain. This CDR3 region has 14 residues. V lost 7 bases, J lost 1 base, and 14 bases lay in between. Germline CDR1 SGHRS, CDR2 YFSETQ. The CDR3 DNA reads TGCGCCAGCGCCCAACAGAGTGATAACTATGGCTACACCTTC. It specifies CASAQQSDNYGYTF.

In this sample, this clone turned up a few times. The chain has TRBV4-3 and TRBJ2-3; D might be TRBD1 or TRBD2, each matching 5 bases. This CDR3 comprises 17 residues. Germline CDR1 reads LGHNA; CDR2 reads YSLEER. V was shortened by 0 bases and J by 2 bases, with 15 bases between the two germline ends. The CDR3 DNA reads TGCGCCAGCAGCCAAGATCACGGGACGGAATCCACAGATACGCAGTATTTT. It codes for CASSQDHGTESTDTQYF.

The CDR3 nucleotides are TGTGCCAGCACCCCTATGGGGTCTGAGGCTGAAGCTTTCTTT. This sequence encodes CASTPMGSEAEAFF. The chain has TRBV9 and TRBJ1-1; D not certain. CDR3 size: 14 residues. Trimming took off 6 bases at V and 6 bases at J, with 18 bases between the two ends. Per the germline V gene, CDR1 is SGDLS and CDR2 is YYNGEE.

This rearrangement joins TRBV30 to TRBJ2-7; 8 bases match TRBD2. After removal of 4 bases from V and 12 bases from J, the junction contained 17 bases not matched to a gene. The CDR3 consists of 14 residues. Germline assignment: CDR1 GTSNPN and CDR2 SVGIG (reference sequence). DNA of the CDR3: TGTGCCTGGACCGGCACTTTAGCGGGATGGGTGAGGTACTTC. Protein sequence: CAWTGTLAGWVRYF.

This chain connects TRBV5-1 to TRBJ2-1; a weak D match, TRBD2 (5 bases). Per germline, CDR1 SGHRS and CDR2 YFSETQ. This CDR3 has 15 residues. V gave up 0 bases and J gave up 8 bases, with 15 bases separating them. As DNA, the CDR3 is TGCGCCAGCAGCTTGGGGGTTGGAGCGGTCGATGAGCAGTTCTTC. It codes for CASSLGVGAVDEQFF.

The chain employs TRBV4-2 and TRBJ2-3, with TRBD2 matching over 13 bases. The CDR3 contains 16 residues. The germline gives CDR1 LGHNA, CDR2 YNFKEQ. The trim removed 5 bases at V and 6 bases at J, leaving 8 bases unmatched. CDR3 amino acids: CASSSGLAGAEDTQYF. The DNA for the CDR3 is TGTGCCAGCAGCTCAGGACTAGCGGGGGCCGAGGATACGCAGTATTTT.

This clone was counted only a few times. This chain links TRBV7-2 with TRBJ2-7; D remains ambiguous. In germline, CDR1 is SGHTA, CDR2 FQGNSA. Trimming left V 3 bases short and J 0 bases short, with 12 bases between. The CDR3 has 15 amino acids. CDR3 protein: CASSFQNYISYEQYF. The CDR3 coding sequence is TGTGCCAGCAGCTTCCAGAATTATATCTCCTACGAGCAGTACTTC.

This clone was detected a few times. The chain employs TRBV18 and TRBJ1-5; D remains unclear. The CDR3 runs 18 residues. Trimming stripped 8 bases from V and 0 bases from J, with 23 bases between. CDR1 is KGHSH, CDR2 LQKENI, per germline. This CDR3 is CASAEGRNVVYSNQPQHF. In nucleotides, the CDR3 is TGTGCCAGCGCCGAAGGTCGGAACGTCGTATATAGCAATCAGCCCCAGCATTTT.

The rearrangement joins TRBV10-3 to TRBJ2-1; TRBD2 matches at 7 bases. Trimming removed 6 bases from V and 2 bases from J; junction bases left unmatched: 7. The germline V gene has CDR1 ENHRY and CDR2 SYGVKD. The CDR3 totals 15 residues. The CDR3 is CAISGGTSTYNEQFF. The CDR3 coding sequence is TGTGCCATCAGCGGGGGGACTTCTACCTACAATGAGCAGTTCTTC.

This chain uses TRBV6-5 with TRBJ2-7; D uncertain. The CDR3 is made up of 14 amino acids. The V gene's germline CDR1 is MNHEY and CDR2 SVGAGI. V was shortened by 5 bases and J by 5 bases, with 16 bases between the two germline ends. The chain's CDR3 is CASSVLAPRDEQYF. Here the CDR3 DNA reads TGTGCCAGCAGTGTCCTGGCCCCTAGGGACGAGCAGTACTTC.

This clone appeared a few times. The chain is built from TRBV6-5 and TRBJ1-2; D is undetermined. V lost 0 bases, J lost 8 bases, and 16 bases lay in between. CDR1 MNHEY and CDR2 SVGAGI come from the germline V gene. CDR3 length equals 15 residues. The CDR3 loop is CASSYSVASSIGYTF. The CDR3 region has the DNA TGTGCCAGCAGTTACTCCGTCGCGTCATCTATCGGCTACACCTTC.

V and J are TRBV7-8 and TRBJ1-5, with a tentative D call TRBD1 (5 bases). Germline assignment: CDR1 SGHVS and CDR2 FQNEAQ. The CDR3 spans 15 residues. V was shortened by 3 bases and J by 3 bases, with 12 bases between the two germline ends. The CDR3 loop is CASSLGGTINQPQHF. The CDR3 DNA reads TGTGCCAGCAGCTTGGGGGGGACTATCAATCAGCCCCAGCATTTT.

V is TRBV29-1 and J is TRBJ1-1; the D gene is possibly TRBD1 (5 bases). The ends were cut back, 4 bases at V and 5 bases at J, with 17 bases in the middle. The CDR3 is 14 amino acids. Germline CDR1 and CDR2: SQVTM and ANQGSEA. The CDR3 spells CSVGPRGPGTEAFF. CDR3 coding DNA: TGCAGCGTTGGGCCACGGGGCCCAGGAACTGAAGCTTTCTTT. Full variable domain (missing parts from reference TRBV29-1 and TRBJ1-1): SAVISQKPSRDICQRGTSLTIQCQVDSQVTMMFWYRQQPGQSLTLIATANQGSEATYESGFVIDKFPISRPNLTFSTLTVSNMSPEDSSIYLCSVGPRGPGTEAFFGQGTRLTVV.

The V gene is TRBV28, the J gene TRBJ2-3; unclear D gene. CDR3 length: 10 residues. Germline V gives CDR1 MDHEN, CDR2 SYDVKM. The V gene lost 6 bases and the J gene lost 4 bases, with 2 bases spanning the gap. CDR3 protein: CASRSDTQYF. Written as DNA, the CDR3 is TGTGCCAGCAGGTCAGATACGCAGTATTTT.

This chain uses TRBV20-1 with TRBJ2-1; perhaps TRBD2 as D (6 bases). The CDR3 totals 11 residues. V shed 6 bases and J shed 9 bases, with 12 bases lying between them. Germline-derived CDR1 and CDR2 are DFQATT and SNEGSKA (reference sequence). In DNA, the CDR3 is TGCAGTGCCATGCCCGGGGGTGAGCAGTTCTTC. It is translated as CSAMPGGEQFF.

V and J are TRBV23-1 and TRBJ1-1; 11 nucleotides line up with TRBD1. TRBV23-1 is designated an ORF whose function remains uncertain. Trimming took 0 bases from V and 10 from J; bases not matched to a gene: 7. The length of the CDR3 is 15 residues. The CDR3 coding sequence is TGCGCCAGCAGTCAATCGAGGGACAGGGGGTCTGGAGCTTTCTTT. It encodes CASSQSRDRGSGAFF.